The clone carrying this TCR beta chain was seen a few times. The data belong to a study of spatial heterogeneity in lung cancer. Time point: sample taken at primary tumor resection. Sequencing of whole RNA from tumor, nontumor lung or frozen PBMC involved no sorting. CDR1 and CDR2 from the germline V gene are LNHDA and SQIVND (reference sequence). This CDR3 region has 16 residues. Trimming left V 5 bases short and J 1 base short, with 17 bases between. TCRdb re-analysed the 5' RACE reads in MiXCR, keeping a single row per CDR3 protein. The sample yields some 85,000 distinct CDR3 sequences, 15% to 25% seen once.

The specimen comprised PBMCs, sampled at surgery. The TCR sequence derives from a male donor with early-stage non-small cell lung cancer. This chain uses TRBV19 with TRBJ1-1, with a weak D call TRBD1 (6 bases). The CDR3 nucleotides read TGTGCCAGTAGTGCACAGGGACTCCAGGGGAACACTGAAGCTTTCTTT. It yields the protein CASSAQGLQGNTEAFF.